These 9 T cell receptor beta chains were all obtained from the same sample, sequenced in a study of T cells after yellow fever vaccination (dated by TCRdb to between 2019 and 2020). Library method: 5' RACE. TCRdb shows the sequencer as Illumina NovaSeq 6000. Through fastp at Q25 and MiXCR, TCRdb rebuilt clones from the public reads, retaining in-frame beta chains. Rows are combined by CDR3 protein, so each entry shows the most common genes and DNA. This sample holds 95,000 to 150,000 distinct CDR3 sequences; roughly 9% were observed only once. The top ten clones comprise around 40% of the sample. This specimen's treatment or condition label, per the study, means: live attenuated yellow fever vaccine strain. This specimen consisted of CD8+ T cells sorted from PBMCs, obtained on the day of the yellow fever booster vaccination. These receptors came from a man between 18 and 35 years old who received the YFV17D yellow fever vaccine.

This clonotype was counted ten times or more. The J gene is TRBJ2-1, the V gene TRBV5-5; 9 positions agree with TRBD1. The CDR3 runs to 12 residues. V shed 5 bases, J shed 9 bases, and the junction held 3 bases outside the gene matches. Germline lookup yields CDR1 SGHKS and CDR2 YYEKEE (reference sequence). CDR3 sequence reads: CASRQGAGEQFF. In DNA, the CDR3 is TGTGCCAGCAGACAGGGGGCAGGTGAGCAGTTCTTC.

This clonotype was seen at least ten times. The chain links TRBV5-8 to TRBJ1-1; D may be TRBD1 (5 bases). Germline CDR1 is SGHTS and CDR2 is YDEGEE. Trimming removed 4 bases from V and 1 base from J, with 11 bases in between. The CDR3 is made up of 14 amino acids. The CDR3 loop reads CASSPGYSNTEAFF. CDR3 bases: TGTGCCAGCAGCCCAGGGTACTCGAACACTGAAGCTTTCTTT. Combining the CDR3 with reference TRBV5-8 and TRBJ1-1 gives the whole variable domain EAGVTQSPTHLIKTRGQQATLRCSPISGHTSVYWYQQALGLGLQFLLWYDEGEERNRGNFPPRFSGRQFPNYSSELNVNALELEDSALYLCASSPGYSNTEAFFGQGTRLTVV.

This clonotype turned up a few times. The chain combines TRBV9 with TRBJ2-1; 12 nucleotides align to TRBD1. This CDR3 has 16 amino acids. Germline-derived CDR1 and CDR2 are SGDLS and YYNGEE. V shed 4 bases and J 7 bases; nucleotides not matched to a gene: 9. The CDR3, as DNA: TGTGCCAGCAGCAGTCCGGGACAGGGGGCAAGGAATGAGCAGTTCTTC. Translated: CASSSPGQGARNEQFF.

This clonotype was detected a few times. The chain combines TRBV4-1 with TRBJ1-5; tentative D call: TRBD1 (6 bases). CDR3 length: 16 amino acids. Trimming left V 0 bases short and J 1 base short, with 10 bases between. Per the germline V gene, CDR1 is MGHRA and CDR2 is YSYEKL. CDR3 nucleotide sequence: TGCGCCAGCAGCCAAGAGCTGGGACACAGCAATCAGCCCCAGCATTTT. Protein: CASSQELGHSNQPQHF.

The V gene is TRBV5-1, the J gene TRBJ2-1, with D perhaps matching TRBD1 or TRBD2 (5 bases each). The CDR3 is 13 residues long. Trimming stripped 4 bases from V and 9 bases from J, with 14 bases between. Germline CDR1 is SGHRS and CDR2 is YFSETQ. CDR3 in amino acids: CASSGGQNSEQFF. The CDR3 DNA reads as TGCGCCAGCAGCGGGGGTCAGAACTCTGAGCAGTTCTTC.

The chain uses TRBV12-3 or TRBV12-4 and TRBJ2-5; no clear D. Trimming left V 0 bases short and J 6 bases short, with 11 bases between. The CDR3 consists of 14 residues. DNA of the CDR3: TGTGCCAGCAGTTTAGCTAGCCCCAGTCAGACCCAGTACTTC. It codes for CASSLASPSQTQYF.

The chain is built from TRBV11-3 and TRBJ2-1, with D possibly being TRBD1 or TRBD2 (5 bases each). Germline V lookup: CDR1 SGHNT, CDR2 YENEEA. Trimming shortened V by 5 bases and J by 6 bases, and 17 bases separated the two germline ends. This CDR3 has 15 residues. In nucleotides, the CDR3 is TGTGCCAGCAGCGCCCCGGGACCGAATTCCAATGAGCAGTTCTTC. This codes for CASSAPGPNSNEQFF.

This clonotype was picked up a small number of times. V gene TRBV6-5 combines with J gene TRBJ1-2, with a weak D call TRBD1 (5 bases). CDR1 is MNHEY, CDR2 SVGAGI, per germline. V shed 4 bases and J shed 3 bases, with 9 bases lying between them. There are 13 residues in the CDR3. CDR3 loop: CASSWGPYYGYTF. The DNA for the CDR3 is TGTGCCAGCAGTTGGGGACCTTACTATGGCTACACCTTC.

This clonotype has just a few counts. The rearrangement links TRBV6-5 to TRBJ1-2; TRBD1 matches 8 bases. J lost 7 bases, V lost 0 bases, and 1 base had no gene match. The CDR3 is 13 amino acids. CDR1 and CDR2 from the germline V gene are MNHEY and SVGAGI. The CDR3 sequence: CASSYSDRGGYTF. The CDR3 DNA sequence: TGTGCCAGCAGTTACTCCGACAGGGGTGGCTACACCTTC.